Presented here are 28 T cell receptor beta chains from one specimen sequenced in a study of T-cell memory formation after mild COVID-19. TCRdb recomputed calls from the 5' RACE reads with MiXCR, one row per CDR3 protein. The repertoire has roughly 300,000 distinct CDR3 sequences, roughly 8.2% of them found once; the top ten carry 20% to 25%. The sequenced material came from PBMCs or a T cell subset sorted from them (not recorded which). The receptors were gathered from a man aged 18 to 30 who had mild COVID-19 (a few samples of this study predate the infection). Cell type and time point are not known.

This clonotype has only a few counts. The CDR3 reads CASSQHPLTGSHGYTF. The CDR3 nucleotides read TGTGCCAGCAGCCAGCATCCCCTCACAGGGTCCCATGGCTACACCTTC. The V and J genes are TRBV14 and TRBJ1-2, with D possibly being TRBD1 (6 bases). The CDR3 contains 16 residues. The V end was cut by 3 bases, the J end by 6 bases, with 20 bases between. CDR1 is SGHDN and CDR2 is FVKESK in the germline V gene.

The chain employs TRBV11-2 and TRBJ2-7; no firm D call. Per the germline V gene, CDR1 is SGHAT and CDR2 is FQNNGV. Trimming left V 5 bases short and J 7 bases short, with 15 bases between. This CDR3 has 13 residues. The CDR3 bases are TGTGCCAGCAGCCCCCCGAGCGCTGAAGAGCAGTACGTC. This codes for CASSPPSAEEQYV.

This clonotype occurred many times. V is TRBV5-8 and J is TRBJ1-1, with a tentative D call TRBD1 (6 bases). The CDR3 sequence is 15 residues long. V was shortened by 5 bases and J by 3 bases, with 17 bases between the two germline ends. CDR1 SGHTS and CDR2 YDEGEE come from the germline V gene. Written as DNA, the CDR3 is TGTGCCAGCAGTGAACCCGGGACAAGGGACACTGAAGCTTTCTTT. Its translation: CASSEPGTRDTEAFF.

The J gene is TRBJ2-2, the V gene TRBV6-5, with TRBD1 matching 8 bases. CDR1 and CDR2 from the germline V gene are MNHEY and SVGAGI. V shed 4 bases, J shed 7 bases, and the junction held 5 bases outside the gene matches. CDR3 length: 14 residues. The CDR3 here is CASSFGQGVGELFF. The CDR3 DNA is TGTGCCAGCAGTTTTGGACAGGGTGTCGGGGAGCTGTTTTTT.

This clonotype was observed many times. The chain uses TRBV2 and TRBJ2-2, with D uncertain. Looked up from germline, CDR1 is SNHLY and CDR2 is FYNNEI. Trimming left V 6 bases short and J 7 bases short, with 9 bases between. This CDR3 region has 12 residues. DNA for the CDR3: TGTGCCAGCAGGTGGACGCACGGGGAGCTGTTTTTT. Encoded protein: CASRWTHGELFF.

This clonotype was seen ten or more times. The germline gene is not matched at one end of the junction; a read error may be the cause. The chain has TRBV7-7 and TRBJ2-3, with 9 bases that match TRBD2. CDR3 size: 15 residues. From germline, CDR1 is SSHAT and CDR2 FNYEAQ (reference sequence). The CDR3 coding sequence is TGTGCTAGCAGCTTGAGCGGGGGGAGCACAGATACGCAGTATTTT. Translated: CASSLSGGSTDTQYF.

The CDR3 loop reads CASSEVAGNTEAFF. In DNA, the CDR3 is TGTGCCAGCAGTGAAGTGGCGGGTAACACTGAAGCTTTCTTT. The chain has TRBV2 and TRBJ1-1; unclear D gene. The CDR3 sequence is 14 residues long. V was clipped by 1 base and J by 2 bases, with 8 bases between them. Germline V CDR1 and CDR2: SNHLY, FYNNEI.

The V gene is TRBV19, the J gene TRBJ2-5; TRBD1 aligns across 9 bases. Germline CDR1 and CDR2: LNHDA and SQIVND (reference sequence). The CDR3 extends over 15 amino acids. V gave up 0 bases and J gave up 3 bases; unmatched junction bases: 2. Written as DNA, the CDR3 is TGTGCCAGTAGTATAGATTGGACAGGGGAAGAGACCCAGTACTTC. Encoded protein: CASSIDWTGEETQYF. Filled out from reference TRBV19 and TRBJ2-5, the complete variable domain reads DGGITQSPKYLFRKEGQNVTLSCEQNLNHDAMYWYRQDPGQGLRLIYYSQIVNDFQKGDIAEGYSVSREKKESFPLTVTSAQKNPTAFYLCASSIDWTGEETQYFGPGTRLLVL.

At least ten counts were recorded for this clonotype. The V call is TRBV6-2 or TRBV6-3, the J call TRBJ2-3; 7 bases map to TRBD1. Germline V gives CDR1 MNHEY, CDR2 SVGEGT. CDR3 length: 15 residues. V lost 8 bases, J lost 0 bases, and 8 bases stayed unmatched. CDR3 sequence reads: CASQTGVSSTDTQYF. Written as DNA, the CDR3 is TGTGCCAGCCAAACAGGGGTTTCTAGCACAGATACGCAGTATTTT.

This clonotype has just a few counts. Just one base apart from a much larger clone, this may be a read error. The CDR3 loop reads CASTRQRNTEAFF. CDR3 sequence (DNA): TGTGCCAGCACTCGACAGAGGAACACTGAAGCTTTCTTT. The chain joins TRBV14 to TRBJ1-1; weak D call: TRBD1 (5 bases). Between the trimmed V and J ends, which lost 7 bases and 1 base, there was a span of 10 bases. This CDR3 spans 13 amino acids. Per the germline V gene, CDR1 is SGHDN and CDR2 is FVKESK.

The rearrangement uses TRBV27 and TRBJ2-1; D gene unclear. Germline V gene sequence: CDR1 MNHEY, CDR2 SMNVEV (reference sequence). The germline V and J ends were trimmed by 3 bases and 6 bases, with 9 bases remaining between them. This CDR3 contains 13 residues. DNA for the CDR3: TGTGCCAGCAGTTTTTCCCAGGTCAATGAGCAGTTCTTC. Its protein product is CASSFSQVNEQFF.

Written as DNA, the CDR3 is TGTGCCAGCAGTGTGGACATCTATGGCTACACCTTC. It translates to CASSVDIYGYTF. The chain is built from TRBV6-1 and TRBJ1-2; maybe TRBD1 (5 bases). V lost 4 bases, J lost 4 bases, and 7 bases lay in between. The CDR3 is 12 amino acids. The germline V gene encodes CDR1 MNHNS and CDR2 SASEGT.

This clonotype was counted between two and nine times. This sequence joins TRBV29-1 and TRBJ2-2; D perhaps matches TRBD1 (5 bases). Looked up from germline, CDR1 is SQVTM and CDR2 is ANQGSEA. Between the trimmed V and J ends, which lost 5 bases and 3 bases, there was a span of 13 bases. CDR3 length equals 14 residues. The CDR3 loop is CSVQVQDDTGELFF. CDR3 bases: TGCAGCGTTCAGGTACAGGACGACACCGGGGAGCTGTTTTTT.

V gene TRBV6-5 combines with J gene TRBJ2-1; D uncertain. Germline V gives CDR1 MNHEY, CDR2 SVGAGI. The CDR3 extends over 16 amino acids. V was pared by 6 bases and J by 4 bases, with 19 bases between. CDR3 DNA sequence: TGTGCCAGCAGCCCCTGGGTCCATATCCTATACAATGAGCAGTTCTTC. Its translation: CASSPWVHILYNEQFF.

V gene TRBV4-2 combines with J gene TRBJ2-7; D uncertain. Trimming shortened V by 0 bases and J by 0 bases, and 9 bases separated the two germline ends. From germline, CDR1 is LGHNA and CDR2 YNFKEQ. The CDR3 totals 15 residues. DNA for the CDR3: TGTGCCAGCAGCCAAGATCTGGCTAGCTCCTACGAGCAGTACTTC. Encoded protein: CASSQDLASSYEQYF.

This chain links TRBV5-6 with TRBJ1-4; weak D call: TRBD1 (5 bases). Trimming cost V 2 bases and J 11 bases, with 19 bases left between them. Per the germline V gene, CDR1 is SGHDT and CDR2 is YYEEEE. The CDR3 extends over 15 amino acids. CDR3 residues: CASSLGDVGMRKLFF. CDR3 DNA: TGTGCCAGCAGCTTAGGGGATGTTGGAATGAGGAAACTGTTTTTT.

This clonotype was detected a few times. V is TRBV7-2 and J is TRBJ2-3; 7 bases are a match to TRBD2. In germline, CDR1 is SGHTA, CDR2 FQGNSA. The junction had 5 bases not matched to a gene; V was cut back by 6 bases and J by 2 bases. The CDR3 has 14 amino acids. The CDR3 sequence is CASSGGVHTDTQYF. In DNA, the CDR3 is TGTGCCAGCAGTGGGGGGGTCCACACAGATACGCAGTATTTT.

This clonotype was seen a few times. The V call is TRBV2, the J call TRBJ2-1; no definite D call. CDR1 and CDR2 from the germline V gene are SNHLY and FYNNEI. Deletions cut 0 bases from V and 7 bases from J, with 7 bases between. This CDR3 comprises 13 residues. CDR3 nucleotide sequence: TGTGCCAGCAGTGAAGCCTTTAGGAATGAGCAGTTCTTC. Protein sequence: CASSEAFRNEQFF.

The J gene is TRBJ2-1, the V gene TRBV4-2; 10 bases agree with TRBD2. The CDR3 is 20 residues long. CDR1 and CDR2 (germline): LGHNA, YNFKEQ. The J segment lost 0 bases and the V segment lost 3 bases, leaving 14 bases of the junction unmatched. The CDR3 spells CASSQATSGKLLSSYNEQFF. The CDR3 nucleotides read TGTGCCAGCAGCCAGGCAACTAGCGGGAAACTTCTAAGCTCCTACAATGAGCAGTTCTTC.

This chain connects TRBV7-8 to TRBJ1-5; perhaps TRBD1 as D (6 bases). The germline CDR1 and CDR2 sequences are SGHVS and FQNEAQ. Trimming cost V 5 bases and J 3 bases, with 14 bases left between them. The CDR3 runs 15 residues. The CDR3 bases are TGTGCCAGCAGCGAACCGGGACACGTCAATCAGCCCCAGCATTTT. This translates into CASSEPGHVNQPQHF.

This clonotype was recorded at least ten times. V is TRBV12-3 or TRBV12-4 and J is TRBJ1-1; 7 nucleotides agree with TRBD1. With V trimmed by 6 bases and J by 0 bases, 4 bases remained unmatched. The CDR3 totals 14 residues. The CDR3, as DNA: TGTGCCAGCAGCCCGACAGGGATGAACACTGAAGCTTTCTTT. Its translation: CASSPTGMNTEAFF.

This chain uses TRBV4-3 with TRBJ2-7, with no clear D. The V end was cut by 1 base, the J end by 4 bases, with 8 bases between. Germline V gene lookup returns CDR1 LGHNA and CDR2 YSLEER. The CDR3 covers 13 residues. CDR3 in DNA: TGCGCCAGCAGCCAAGTCAAAGGGTACGAGCAGTACTTC. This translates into CASSQVKGYEQYF.

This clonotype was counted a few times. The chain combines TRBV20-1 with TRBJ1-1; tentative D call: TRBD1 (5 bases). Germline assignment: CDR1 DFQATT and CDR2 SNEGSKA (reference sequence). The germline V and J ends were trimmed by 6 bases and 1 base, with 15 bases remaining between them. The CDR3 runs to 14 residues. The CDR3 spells CSAIRSGRNTEAFF. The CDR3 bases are TGCAGTGCCATTCGCTCAGGGAGGAACACTGAAGCTTTCTTT.

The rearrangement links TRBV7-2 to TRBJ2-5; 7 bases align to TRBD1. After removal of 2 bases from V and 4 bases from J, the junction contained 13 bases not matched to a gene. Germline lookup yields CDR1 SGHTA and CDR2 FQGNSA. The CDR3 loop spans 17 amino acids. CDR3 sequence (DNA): TGTGCCAGCAGCTTAAGGCCAGCACAGGGGACCAGAGAGACCCAGTACTTC. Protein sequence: CASSLRPAQGTRETQYF.

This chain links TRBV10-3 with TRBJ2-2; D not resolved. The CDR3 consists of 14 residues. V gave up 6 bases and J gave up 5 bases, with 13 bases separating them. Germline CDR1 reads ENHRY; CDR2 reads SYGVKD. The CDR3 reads CAIRLRINTGELFF. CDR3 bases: TGTGCCATCAGACTGAGGATCAATACCGGGGAGCTGTTTTTT.

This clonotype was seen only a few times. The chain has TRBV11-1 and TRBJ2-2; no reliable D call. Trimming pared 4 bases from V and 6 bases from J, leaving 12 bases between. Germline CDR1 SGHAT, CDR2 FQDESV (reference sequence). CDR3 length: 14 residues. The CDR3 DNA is TGTGCCAGCAGCTGGGCCCCGGGCCCCGGGGAGCTGTTTTTT. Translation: CASSWAPGPGELFF.

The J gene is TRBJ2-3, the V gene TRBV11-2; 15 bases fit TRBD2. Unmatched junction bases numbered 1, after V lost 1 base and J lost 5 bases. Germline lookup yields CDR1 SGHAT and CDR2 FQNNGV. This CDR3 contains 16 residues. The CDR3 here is CASSLGTSGGGDTQYF. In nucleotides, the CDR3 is TGTGCCAGCAGCTTAGGGACTAGCGGGGGGGGAGATACGCAGTATTTT.

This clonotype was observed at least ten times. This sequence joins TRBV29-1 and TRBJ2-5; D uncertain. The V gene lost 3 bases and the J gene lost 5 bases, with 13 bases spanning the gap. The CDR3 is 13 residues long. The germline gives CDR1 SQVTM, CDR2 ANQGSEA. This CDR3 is CSVDIIGLETQYF. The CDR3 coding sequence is TGCAGCGTTGATATCATAGGGCTGGAGACCCAGTACTTC. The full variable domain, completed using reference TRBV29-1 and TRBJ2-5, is SAVISQKPSRDICQRGTSLTIQCQVDSQVTMMFWYRQQPGQSLTLIATANQGSEATYESGFVIDKFPISRPNLTFSTLTVSNMSPEDSSIYLCSVDIIGLETQYFGPGTRLLVL.